This is a list of T cell receptor beta chains from one sample in a study of blood T cell repertoires in COVID-19. Sequencing was performed with immunoSEQ multiplex PCR; in TCRdb, only in-frame clones are kept and a portion is missing. Of fewer than 400,000 clones listed, roughly 85% were seen once; the top ten hold 1.9%. Sequenced sample: PBMCs or T cells enriched from blood (not recorded which). The source of these receptors is a woman aged 25 to 39 who had been exposed to COVID-19. Each CDR3 is given without its conserved first and last residue.

J	V	CDR3
TRBJ2-7	TRBV11-1	ASSLDPLQALNEQY
TRBJ2-7	TRBV7-8	ASSFLAYEQY
TRBJ1-6	TRBV5-1	ASSTRPTEHNSPLH
TRBJ2-5	TRBV7-2	ASSTRTSGGRETQY
TRBJ1-2	TRBV27	ASTPGGNYGYT
TRBJ1-6	TRBV10-3	AIGSGGSPLH
TRBJ2-3	TRBV7-3	ASSLWGGGEDTQY
TRBJ1-5	TRBV7-2	ASSLATDQPQH
TRBJ1-2	TRBV19	ASSIDRQGDGYT
TRBJ2-1	TRBV14	ASSQEAPGAGNEQF
TRBJ1-6	TRBV28	ASSLFLGTGLSPLH
TRBJ1-2	TRBV28	ASSTYRNYGYT
TRBJ1-1	TRBV5-4	ASSPPGTGNTEAF
TRBJ2-2	TRBV28	ASSTVGAGELF
TRBJ2-4	TRBV4-2	ASSQGDTREGIQY
TRBJ1-1	TRBV30	AWSPPLGEAGVLEAF
TRBJ1-1	TRBV29-1	SAYQPLGRNTEAF
TRBJ2-5	TRBV3-1/TRBV3-2	ASSGTSLVGKETQY
TRBJ2-3	TRBV29-1	SVRLGGIQY
TRBJ1-6	TRBV3-1/TRBV3-2	ASSETHSSPSALH